A single sample is the source of the 32 T cell receptor beta chains below, sequenced in a study of Ad26.COV2.S vaccination and SARS-CoV-2 variants. Treatment specified: around 19 received Ad26.COV2.S at low or high dose, single or two shots; about 5 received placebo; per-sample allocation not given. Specimen acquisition occurred on day 63 following the initial vaccine or placebo injection. Generated by immunoSEQ multiplex PCR, the TCRdb table keeps only in-frame clones and is missing some. The sample has 350,000 to 400,000 clones; more than 85% are singletons. The sample consisted of peripheral blood, taken in a trial of Ad26.COV2.S vaccine versus placebo. These receptors originate from a person aged 18-65 years who received the Ad26.COV2.S COVID-19 vaccine or a placebo.

The rearrangement links TRBV19 to TRBJ2-1; 9 positions match TRBD1. Germline V gene lookup returns CDR1 LNHDA and CDR2 SQIVND (reference sequence). The CDR3 runs to 14 residues. V lost 6 bases to trimming and J lost 5 bases; unmatched junction nucleotides: 5. CDR3 coding DNA: TGTGCCAGTAGGGGGACAGGGTCAAACAATGAGCAGTTCTTC. It specifies CASRGTGSNNEQFF.

V and J are TRBV29-1 and TRBJ2-7, with D perhaps matching TRBD1 (6 bases). Germline-derived CDR1 and CDR2 are SQVTM and ANQGSEA. V was clipped by 5 bases and J by 2 bases, with 19 bases between them. CDR3 size: 15 residues. Here the CDR3 reads CSVLGTQKIPYEQYF. In DNA, the CDR3 is TGCAGCGTTTTGGGGACACAAAAAATCCCCTACGAGCAGTACTTC.

The rearrangement links TRBV5-1 to TRBJ1-6; D is ambiguous. V was shortened by 2 bases and J by 8 bases, with 8 bases between the two germline ends. CDR1 is SGHRS, CDR2 YFSETQ, per germline. The CDR3 extends over 13 amino acids. CDR3 in DNA: TGCGCCAGCAGCTTCGAGGGAGATTCACCCCTCCACTTT. Its translation is CASSFEGDSPLHF.

J is TRBJ2-5 and V is TRBV5-4; D unresolved. This CDR3 contains 14 residues. Trimming removed 0 bases at V and 1 base at J, with 7 bases between. Germline assignment: CDR1 SGHNT and CDR2 YYREEE (reference sequence). The CDR3 bases are TGTGCCAGCAGCTTGGGAAATAGCCAAGAGACCCAGTACTTC. This encodes CASSLGNSQETQYF.

V and J are TRBV30 and TRBJ1-2; D is possibly TRBD1 (5 bases). The CDR3 extends over 14 amino acids. With 2 bases removed from V and 10 bases from J, the gap between germline ends came to 20 bases. Germline V gene lookup returns CDR1 GTSNPN and CDR2 SVGIG (reference sequence). The chain's CDR3 is CAWSSGGVPVDYTF. For the CDR3, the DNA is TGTGCCTGGAGTTCGGGGGGTGTCCCCGTTGACTACACCTTC.

This clone has a handful of counts. This chain joins TRBV6-4 and TRBJ2-1; possibly TRBD1 for D (5 bases). Trimming cost V 4 bases and J 9 bases, with 13 bases left between them. The CDR3 covers 13 residues. CDR1 and CDR2 from the germline V gene are MRHNA and SNTAGT. The CDR3 DNA reads as TGTGCCAGCAGTGCGACGGCCCAGGGTGAGCAGTTCTTC. Protein product: CASSATAQGEQFF.

This sequence joins TRBV5-1 and TRBJ1-2; 9 bases are shared with TRBD1. V shed 6 bases and J 6 bases; nucleotides not matched to a gene: 6. There are 13 residues in the CDR3. From germline, CDR1 is SGHRS and CDR2 YFSETQ. CDR3 nucleotides: TGCGCCAGCAACCGCGACAGGGGGAATGGCTACACCTTC. Protein: CASNRDRGNGYTF.

The chain carries TRBV5-5 and TRBJ1-1; 7 positions match TRBD1. Losses at the gene ends were 0 bases for V and 1 base for J; bases not matched to a gene: 3. The CDR3 spans 15 residues. The V gene's germline CDR1 is SGHKS and CDR2 YYEKEE (reference sequence). This CDR3 is CASSLVPGGNTEAFF. The CDR3 DNA reads as TGTGCCAGCAGCTTGGTTCCAGGGGGGAACACTGAAGCTTTCTTT.

The rearrangement joins TRBV5-4 to TRBJ1-2; TRBD1 aligns across 10 bases. Unmatched junction bases numbered 6, after V lost 2 bases and J lost 2 bases. Germline V lookup: CDR1 SGHNT, CDR2 YYREEE (reference sequence). This CDR3 spans 16 amino acids. In DNA, the CDR3 is TGTGCCAGCAGCTTCCCGGGACAGGGGAAGAACTATGGCTACACCTTC. Translation gives CASSFPGQGKNYGYTF.

The V call is TRBV10-3, the J call TRBJ1-1; 8 bases are a match to TRBD1. V trimming: 6 bases; J trimming: 2 bases; junction bases outside the gene matches: 8. Germline CDR1 is ENHRY and CDR2 is SYGVKD. The CDR3 loop spans 15 amino acids. CDR3 sequence: CAIRAQGQENTEAFF. The CDR3 nucleotides read TGTGCCATCAGAGCCCAGGGACAGGAAAACACTGAAGCTTTCTTT.

The chain carries TRBV5-5 and TRBJ1-2; D remains unclear. Deletions cut 1 base from V and 4 bases from J, with 14 bases between. Germline V gives CDR1 SGHKS, CDR2 YYEKEE (reference sequence). There are 15 residues in the CDR3. This CDR3 reads CASSLSPHPLYGYTF. DNA of the CDR3: TGTGCCAGCAGCTTGTCACCCCACCCCCTCTATGGCTACACCTTC.

The count of this clone is one. The chain carries TRBV5-6 and TRBJ2-7; 8 nucleotides align to TRBD2. The V and J ends lost 0 bases and 1 base, in that order; junction bases with no gene match: 6. This CDR3 region has 16 residues. Germline lookup yields CDR1 SGHDT and CDR2 YYEEEE. CDR3 sequence (DNA): TGTGCCAGCAGCTTGGACGGACTAGCATTTTCCTACGAGCAGTACTTC. Amino acids: CASSLDGLAFSYEQYF.

A note on this clone: One junction end does not reproduce the germline sequence, and a read error may be involved. This sequence joins TRBV4-3 and TRBJ2-7, with a weak D call TRBD2 (7 bases). The CDR3 spans 15 residues. Germline assignment: CDR1 LGHNA and CDR2 YSLEER. In DNA, the CDR3 is TGCGCCAGCAGTCAAGGCGGGGGCGCGTCCTACGAGCAGTACTTC. Translating it yields CASSQGGGASYEQYF.

Remarks on this clone: One end of the junction varies from germline; a read error may be responsible. The chain is built from TRBV4-1 and TRBJ2-7; 11 bases match TRBD1. The CDR3 sequence is 18 residues long. Germline assignment: CDR1 MGHRA and CDR2 YSYEKL. The CDR3 DNA follows: TGCGCCAGCAGACAAGATATGGACAGGGGGCTCGTATCCTACGAGCAGTACTTC. Its protein is CASRQDMDRGLVSYEQYF.

The chain employs TRBV11-3 and TRBJ2-5; 10 bases are shared with TRBD2. Unmatched junction bases numbered 4, after V lost 1 base and J lost 2 bases. This CDR3 has 16 amino acids. CDR1 and CDR2 (germline): SGHNT, YENEEA. Written as DNA, the CDR3 is TGTGCCAGCAGCTTAGGTCGAGCGGGGGGGCAAGAGACCCAGTACTTC. Translation gives CASSLGRAGGQETQYF.

The V call is TRBV7-9, the J call TRBJ2-1; 7 bases map to TRBD1. V lost 1 base to trimming and J lost 10 bases; unmatched junction nucleotides: 4. Germline V gene data show CDR1 as SEHNR and CDR2 as FQNEAQ (reference sequence). The CDR3 sequence is 13 residues long. CDR3 sequence: CASSLGTGTEQFF. Here the CDR3 DNA reads TGTGCCAGCAGCTTAGGGACAGGTACAGAGCAGTTCTTC.

V and J are TRBV2 and TRBJ2-7; 9 nucleotides match TRBD1. V lost 2 bases, J lost 2 bases, and 4 bases stayed unmatched. Germline CDR1 SNHLY, CDR2 FYNNEI. The CDR3 contains 15 residues. CDR3 sequence: CASSEQGQGTYEQYF. The CDR3 nucleotides read TGTGCCAGCAGTGAACAGGGACAGGGAACCTACGAGCAGTACTTC.

The count of this clone is one. The chain combines TRBV11-2 with TRBJ2-7, with 7 bases aligning to TRBD1. J lost 4 bases, V lost 5 bases, and 5 bases had no gene match. Germline loops: CDR1 SGHAT, CDR2 FQNNGV. This CDR3 spans 13 amino acids. This CDR3 reads CASSTGDNYEQYF. The CDR3 region has the DNA TGTGCCAGCAGCACAGGGGACAATTACGAGCAGTACTTC. The full variable domain, completed using reference TRBV11-2 and TRBJ2-7, is EAGVAQSPRYKIIEKRQSVAFWCNPISGHATLYWYQQILGQGPKLLIQFQNNGVVDDSQLPKDRFSAERLKGVDSTLKIQPAKLEDSAVYLCASSTGDNYEQYFGPGTRLTVT.

This clone was recorded once. The chain uses TRBV7-8 and TRBJ1-5; D gene ambiguous. Trimming left V 5 bases short and J 11 bases short, with 13 bases between. This CDR3 has 12 amino acids. From germline, CDR1 is SGHVS and CDR2 FQNEAQ. CDR3 DNA sequence: TGTGCCAGCAGCCCCGACCCTCGGACCCAGCATTTT. As protein: CASSPDPRTQHF. The full variable domain, rest sourced from reference TRBV7-8 and TRBJ1-5, is GAGVSQSPRYKVAKRGQDVALRCDPISGHVSLFWYQQALGQGPEFLTYFQNEAQLDKSGLPSDRFFAERPEGSVSTLKIQRTQQEDSAVYLCASSPDPRTQHFGDGTRLSIL.

This clone was detected a few times. The chain links TRBV6-5 to TRBJ1-5; D remains unclear. CDR3 length equals 14 residues. V was cut by 6 bases and J by 2 bases, with 11 bases left in between. Germline lookup yields CDR1 MNHEY and CDR2 SVGAGI. DNA of the CDR3: TGTGCCAGCAGGCCCGGTGGGGGCAATCAGCCCCAGCATTTT. The encoded protein is CASRPGGGNQPQHF.

The chain couples TRBV5-6 to TRBJ2-3, with TRBD2 as a possible D gene (5 bases). CDR1 and CDR2 from the germline V gene are SGHDT and YYEEEE. With 4 bases removed from V and 1 base from J, the gap between germline ends came to 16 bases. This CDR3 has 16 residues. The CDR3 here is CASSPGGPRGTDTQYF. The CDR3 DNA is TGTGCCAGCAGCCCGGGCGGGCCGCGGGGCACAGATACGCAGTATTTT. The full variable domain, rest sourced from reference TRBV5-6 and TRBJ2-3, is DAGVTQSPTHLIKTRGQQVTLRCSPKSGHDTVSWYQQALGQGPQFIFQYYEEEERQRGNFPDRFSGHQFPNYSSELNVNALLLGDSALYLCASSPGGPRGTDTQYFGPGTRLTVL.

The rearrangement joins TRBV19 to TRBJ2-2, with D possibly matching TRBD1 (5 bases). V was pared by 5 bases and J by 6 bases, with 13 bases between. The CDR3 is 14 amino acids. CDR1 and CDR2 from the germline V gene are LNHDA and SQIVND (reference sequence). The CDR3 here is CASSRTPGSGELFF. In DNA, the CDR3 is TGTGCCAGTAGTCGGACACCTGGGTCCGGGGAGCTGTTTTTT.

V and J are TRBV7-9 and TRBJ2-1; 7 bases map to TRBD2. V lost 7 bases and J lost 7; bases outside the gene matches: 7. CDR3 length equals 13 residues. Per the germline V gene, CDR1 is SEHNR and CDR2 is FQNEAQ (reference sequence). Here the CDR3 DNA reads TGTGCCAGCACCATGGGGGGAGGGAATGAGCAGTTCTTC. This encodes CASTMGGGNEQFF.

The chain recombines TRBV7-8 with TRBJ2-2, with 8 bases lining up with TRBD1. V lost 5 bases to trimming and J lost 1 base; unmatched junction nucleotides: 3. CDR1 is SGHVS, CDR2 FQNEAQ, per germline. The CDR3 is made up of 15 amino acids. The chain's CDR3 is CASSPGQENTGELFF. The CDR3 DNA sequence: TGTGCCAGCAGCCCGGGACAGGAGAACACCGGGGAGCTGTTTTTT.

The genes are TRBV7-8 and TRBJ1-1; a possible D gene is TRBD1 (6 bases). CDR3 length equals 16 residues. CDR1 SGHVS and CDR2 FQNEAQ come from the germline V gene. Trimming cost V 4 bases and J 3 bases, with 18 bases left between them. CDR3 DNA: TGTGCCAGCAGCTCCCTGGGGGGGCCGCAGGACACTGAAGCTTTCTTT. Protein sequence: CASSSLGGPQDTEAFF.

In its sample, this clone was seen once. This chain uses TRBV20-1 with TRBJ1-1, with D perhaps TRBD1 (5 bases). V lost 6 bases to trimming and J lost 4 bases, with 9 bases between them. Germline V gene lookup returns CDR1 DFQATT and CDR2 SNEGSKA (reference sequence). The CDR3 consists of 11 residues. The CDR3 protein is CSATRVTEAFF. The CDR3 nucleotides are TGCAGTGCAACCAGGGTCACTGAAGCTTTCTTT.

This clone was recorded once. This sequence joins TRBV6-2 or TRBV6-3 and TRBJ1-5, with D tentatively TRBD1 (5 bases). The germline V gene has CDR1 MNHEY and CDR2 SVGEGT. This CDR3 contains 16 residues. Trimming pared 2 bases from V and 3 bases from J, leaving 14 bases between. This CDR3 reads CASSYPAGPSNQPQHF. Written as DNA, the CDR3 is TGTGCCAGCAGTTACCCTGCGGGGCCGTCCAATCAGCCCCAGCATTTT.

The rearrangement links TRBV6-2 or TRBV6-3 to TRBJ2-5; D is uncertain. Germline V lookup: CDR1 MNHEY, CDR2 SVGEGT. The CDR3 runs 15 residues. The V end lost 5 bases, the J end lost 1 base, and 14 bases lay between the germline ends. CDR3 DNA: TGTGCCAGCAGTACGGGTTACTCAGGCCAAGAGACCCAGTACTTC. It specifies CASSTGYSGQETQYF.

This rearrangement joins TRBV6-5 to TRBJ1-2; TRBD1 matches 7 bases. V lost 6 bases and J lost 2; bases outside the gene matches: 3. Germline V CDR1 and CDR2: MNHEY, SVGAGI. This CDR3 spans 13 amino acids. This CDR3 reads CASSQDRNYGYTF. The CDR3 DNA is TGTGCCAGCAGCCAGGACAGGAACTATGGCTACACCTTC.

V and J are TRBV5-1 and TRBJ1-3; 8 bases agree with TRBD1. This CDR3 has 14 residues. V was clipped by 5 bases and J by 8 bases; unmatched bases: 9. The germline V gene encodes CDR1 SGHRS and CDR2 YFSETQ. The CDR3 loop reads CASRLTGDQDTIYF. CDR3 nucleotides: TGCGCCAGCAGGCTGACAGGGGATCAGGACACCATATATTTT.

This chain uses TRBV4-1 with TRBJ2-5; no firm D call. This CDR3 has 16 residues. Deletions cut 1 base from V and 2 bases from J, with 14 bases between. CDR1 and CDR2 from the germline V gene are MGHRA and YSYEKL. The CDR3 loop is CASSQAWLERQETQYF. In DNA, the CDR3 is TGCGCCAGCAGCCAAGCTTGGCTCGAGAGACAAGAGACCCAGTACTTC.

This clone occurred once. The chain is built from TRBV29-1 and TRBJ1-3; the D is unclear. The CDR3 covers 18 residues. Between the trimmed V and J ends, which lost 2 bases and 0 bases, there was a span of 20 bases. Germline V lookup: CDR1 SQVTM, CDR2 ANQGSEA. CDR3 sequence (DNA): TGCAGCGTTGAATCAGAGACTAACTCTAACTTCTCTGGAAACACCATATATTTT. Protein sequence: CSVESETNSNFSGNTIYF.